This TCR beta chain originates from a study of T-cell memory formation after mild COVID-19. Study-level background: TCR clustering was largely donor specific. Study-level findings and limits: Several responding clones turned up in pre-infection memory, indicating that cross-reactive memory may have taken part. Contracting clones localized mainly to CM and EM when CD4+ and mainly to EMRA when CD8+.

TCRdb reprocessed the 5' RACE reads via MiXCR and lists one record per CDR3 protein. The sample consists of 180,000 or so distinct CDR3 sequences, around 16% of them appearing once. The sample holds a few counts of this clonotype. Its antigen remains unidentified. The CDR3 runs to 15 residues. The V end was cut by 0 bases, the J end by 5 bases, with 14 bases between. Per germline, CDR1 GTSNPN and CDR2 SVGIG (reference sequence). Input material: PBMCs or a T cell subset sorted from them (not recorded which). This chain connects TRBV30 to TRBJ2-1, with D possibly TRBD1 on 5 matching bases. This receptor was obtained from an adult woman who had mild COVID-19 (a few samples of this study predate the infection). Cell type and time point are not known. The CDR3 here is CAWSVLDTYNNEQFF. CDR3 coding DNA: TGTGCCTGGAGTGTACTGGACACGTACAACAATGAGCAGTTCTTC.